Below, 17 T cell receptor beta chains from the same sample are listed, as sequenced in a study of OX40 agonist ivuxolimab in advanced cancers. Library preparation was by the immunoSEQ multiplex PCR assay. In its TCRdb copy, this immuneACCESS table keeps in-frame sequences only and misses some clones. Where compared with another copy, unresolved V genes explain less than half of these, and the others have no known cause. Across this sample there are about 72,000 clones, with around nine tenths seen only once. The top ten clonotypes cover approximately 0.86% of the sample. The input for sequencing was CD4+ or CD8+ T cells sorted from blood, taken in a trial of the OX40 agonist ivuxolimab. The receptor source for this set is an adult with an advanced solid tumor such as melanoma, head and neck, liver or kidney cancer.

The V call is TRBV5-5, the J call TRBJ2-5; D not certain. Trimming took 4 bases from V and 5 from J, leaving 9 bases between them. This CDR3 contains 12 residues. Germline lookup yields CDR1 SGHKS and CDR2 YYEKEE (reference sequence). Written as DNA, the CDR3 is TGTGCCAGCAGCCCCCCCGGGGAGACCCAGTACTTC. Encoded protein: CASSPPGETQYF.

The chain uses TRBV18 and TRBJ1-2; D is perhaps TRBD1 (6 bases). The CDR3 sequence is 15 residues long. Between the trimmed V and J ends, which lost 0 bases and 3 bases, there was a span of 11 bases. CDR1 and CDR2 from the germline V gene are KGHSH and LQKENI. CDR3 region: CASSPPRDTYYGYTF. CDR3 nucleotide sequence: TGTGCCAGCTCACCACCTCGGGACACTTACTATGGCTACACCTTC.

This sequence joins TRBV4-3 and TRBJ1-2; D uncertain. The V gene's germline CDR1 is LGHNA and CDR2 YSLEER. Trimming took off 1 base at V and 5 bases at J, with 8 bases between the two ends. The CDR3 extends over 13 amino acids. The chain's CDR3 is CASSQGTAYGYTF. CDR3 DNA sequence: TGCGCCAGCAGCCAAGGAACAGCTTATGGCTACACCTTC.

The chain recombines TRBV6-5 with TRBJ1-1; possible D gene TRBD1, 5 bases. Per germline, CDR1 MNHEY and CDR2 SVGAGI. The CDR3 has 13 residues. Trimming took off 4 bases at V and 0 bases at J, with 6 bases between the two ends. CDR3 residues: CASSWTLNTEAFF. CDR3 bases: TGTGCCAGCAGTTGGACATTGAACACTGAAGCTTTCTTT.

The chain recombines TRBV7-8 with TRBJ1-5; D is unclear. CDR3 size: 13 residues. Trimming removed 0 bases at V and 7 bases at J, with 7 bases between. Per germline, CDR1 SGHVS and CDR2 FQNEAQ. Written as DNA, the CDR3 is TGTGCCAGCAGCTTAGCAAAAAGCCAGCCCCAGCATTTT. It yields the protein CASSLAKSQPQHF.

This chain links TRBV7-3 with TRBJ2-3; 12 bases agree with TRBD2. The CDR3 sequence is 15 residues long. Trimming at V came to 4 bases and at J to 3 bases, leaving 2 bases not matched to a gene. Germline CDR1 SGHTA, CDR2 FQGTGA. This CDR3 is CASSSTSGGTDTQYF. The CDR3 bases are TGTGCCAGCAGCTCCACTAGCGGGGGGACAGATACGCAGTATTTT.

The V call is TRBV4-3, the J call TRBJ1-4; D is unresolved. The V gene lost 2 bases and the J gene lost 4 bases, with 2 bases spanning the gap. The CDR3 covers 12 residues. Germline values: CDR1 LGHNA, CDR2 YSLEER. The chain's CDR3 is CASSQLNEKLFF. CDR3 bases: TGCGCCAGCAGCCAACTTAATGAAAAACTGTTTTTT.

The chain couples TRBV15 to TRBJ1-6; 9 bases line up with TRBD1. CDR1 LNHNV and CDR2 YYDKDF come from the germline V gene (reference sequence). J gave up 10 bases and V 0 bases, and 4 bases lay outside the gene matches. The CDR3 covers 15 residues. CDR3: CATSREGQGPSPLHF. In nucleotides, the CDR3 is TGTGCCACCAGCAGAGAAGGACAGGGGCCCTCACCCCTCCACTTT.

The genes are TRBV7-2 and TRBJ2-7, with TRBD2 matching 11 bases. Losses at the gene ends were 5 bases for V and 4 bases for J; bases not matched to a gene: 7. This CDR3 has 15 amino acids. Germline CDR1 and CDR2: SGHTA and FQGNSA. CDR3 coding DNA: TGTGCCAGCAGCCTGAGTGGGACTAGCGGATACGAGCAGTACTTC. Residues: CASSLSGTSGYEQYF.

The CDR3 DNA reads TGTGCCAGCAGCCGCCGGGACCATACCTTTTCCTACGAGCAGTACTTC. Amino acids: CASSRRDHTFSYEQYF. V gene TRBV5-4 combines with J gene TRBJ2-7, with D possibly called TRBD1 or TRBD2 (5 bases each). The germline V and J ends were trimmed by 4 bases and 1 base, with 18 bases remaining between them. The CDR3 runs 16 residues. Germline V gene data show CDR1 as SGHNT and CDR2 as YYREEE (reference sequence).

The chain couples TRBV4-3 to TRBJ1-4; no firm D call. Trimming took 5 bases from V and 10 from J, leaving 11 bases between them. Germline V gene lookup returns CDR1 LGHNA and CDR2 YSLEER. The CDR3 consists of 12 residues. CDR3 region: CASSGSYGKLFF. CDR3 nucleotides: TGCGCCAGCAGCGGCTCCTACGGAAAACTGTTTTTT.

V is TRBV18 and J is TRBJ2-5; the D is unclear. Trimming cost V 3 bases and J 4 bases, with 3 bases left between them. The CDR3 covers 11 residues. Germline-derived CDR1 and CDR2 are KGHSH and LQKENI. The CDR3 is CASSPGETQYF. CDR3 in DNA: TGTGCCAGCTCACCGGGAGAGACCCAGTACTTC.

J is TRBJ1-1 and V is TRBV7-9; unclear D gene. The V end lost 3 bases, the J end lost 6 bases, and 14 bases lay between the germline ends. In germline, CDR1 is SEHNR, CDR2 FQNEAQ (reference sequence). This CDR3 is built from 14 residues. CDR3 sequence (DNA): TGTGCCAGCAGCTTCGTTGTTGGTACCGCTGAAGCTTTCTTT. Protein sequence: CASSFVVGTAEAFF. The whole variable domain, filled in from reference TRBV7-9 and TRBJ1-1, reads DTGVSQNPRHKITKRGQNVTFRCDPISEHNRLYWYRQTLGQGPEFLTYFQNEAQLEKSRLLSDRFSAERPKGSFSTLEIQRTEQGDSAMYLCASSFVVGTAEAFFGQGTRLTVV.

The chain joins TRBV25-1 to TRBJ2-7; perhaps TRBD1 as D (5 bases). The CDR3 has 13 residues. V was pared by 4 bases and J by 3 bases, with 10 bases between. The germline CDR1 and CDR2 sequences are MGHDK and SYGVNS. This chain's CDR3 is CASSVDTFYEQYF. The CDR3 DNA sequence: TGTGCCAGCAGTGTGGACACCTTCTACGAGCAGTACTTC.

The table lists this clone with a count of one. The J gene is TRBJ2-1, the V gene TRBV18; TRBD2 agrees at 12 bases. The CDR3 is made up of 17 amino acids. The V gene end was trimmed by 3 bases and the J gene end by 2 bases; junction bases not matched to a gene: 5. Looked up from germline, CDR1 is KGHSH and CDR2 is LQKENI. In nucleotides, the CDR3 is TGTGCCAGCTCACCTCCCGGACTAGCGGGACCCTACAATGAGCAGTTCTTC. As protein: CASSPPGLAGPYNEQFF. The complete variable domain, with remaining parts taken from reference TRBV18 and TRBJ2-1, reads NAGVMQNPRHLVRRRGQEARLRCSPMKGHSHVYWYRQLPEEGLKFMVYLQKENIIDESGMPKERFSAEFPKEGPSILRIQQVVRGDSAAYFCASSPPGLAGPYNEQFFGPGTRLTVL.

V usage is TRBV18 and J usage is TRBJ2-3; 12 positions match TRBD1. This CDR3 has 17 amino acids. With V trimmed by 0 bases and J by 4 bases, 5 bases remained unmatched. CDR1 is KGHSH and CDR2 is LQKENI in the germline V gene. As DNA, the CDR3 is TGTGCCAGCTCACCACCGGGGACAGGGGGCTCTGCAGATACGCAGTATTTT. Its translation is CASSPPGTGGSADTQYF.

This clone came up once. The chain couples TRBV18 to TRBJ1-6; D may be TRBD1 (5 bases). The CDR3 runs 12 residues. Trimming removed 0 bases at V and 11 bases at J, with 5 bases between. The germline V gene has CDR1 KGHSH and CDR2 LQKENI. Here the CDR3 DNA reads TGTGCCAGCTCACCACCGGGGGCACCCCTCCACTTT. It translates to CASSPPGAPLHF.